The 4 T cell receptor beta chains listed next were all sequenced from one sample in a study of vaccination and CD4 T cells after COVID-19. Documented treatment: roughly 10-day PBMC culture with coronavirus spike peptide pools or control peptides (ViraFEST assay). These CD4+ T cells came from an unexposed donor, sampled before the COVID-19 pandemic (2011-2018). Cultured CD4+ T-cell DNA underwent Oncomine TCR Beta short-read sequencing. TCRdb passed the PCR reads through MiXCR, listing each CDR3 protein once. The repertoire holds around 6,100 distinct CDR3 sequences, approximately 50% seen once, with 50% to 65% in the top ten. No antigen is known for these receptors. Sequenced input: CD4+ T cells from blood, cultured in vitro. The source is a human donor in good health.

V gene TRBV20-1 combines with J gene TRBJ2-7; D not resolved. CDR3 size: 11 residues. The ends were cut back, 1 base at V and 3 bases at J, with 4 bases in the middle. Germline-derived CDR1 and CDR2 are DFQATT and SNEGSKA (reference sequence). CDR3 amino acids: CSARGDYEQYF. The CDR3 DNA sequence: TGCAGTGCTAGAGGGGACTACGAGCAGTACTTC.

The CDR3 protein is CASSQDRADTGELFF. CDR3 nucleotide sequence: TGTGCCAGCAGCCAAGACCGGGCCGACACCGGGGAGCTGTTTTTT. The gene calls are TRBV7-2 and TRBJ2-2; D call uncertain. Trimming shortened V by 5 bases and J by 3 bases, and 13 bases separated the two germline ends. The CDR3 runs 15 residues. Looked up from germline, CDR1 is SGHTA and CDR2 is FQGNSA.

Of note for this clonotype: One end of the junction varies from germline; a read error may be responsible. The chain is built from TRBV2 and TRBJ2-7; TRBD1 is a possible D gene (6 bases). Germline-derived CDR1 and CDR2 are SNHLY and FYNNEI. The CDR3 contains 15 residues. CDR3 in DNA: TGTGCCAGCAGAGAAGACAGGCTACTGGACTACGAGCAGTACTTC. This sequence encodes CASREDRLLDYEQYF.

This chain joins TRBV15 and TRBJ1-2; no definite D call. CDR1 and CDR2 (germline): LNHNV, YYDKDF (reference sequence). The V gene lost 1 base and the J gene lost 8 bases, with 14 bases spanning the gap. This CDR3 comprises 14 residues. The CDR3 here is CATSRGSSRGGYTF. CDR3 in DNA: TGTGCCACCAGCAGAGGGTCCAGTCGCGGGGGCTACACCTTC.